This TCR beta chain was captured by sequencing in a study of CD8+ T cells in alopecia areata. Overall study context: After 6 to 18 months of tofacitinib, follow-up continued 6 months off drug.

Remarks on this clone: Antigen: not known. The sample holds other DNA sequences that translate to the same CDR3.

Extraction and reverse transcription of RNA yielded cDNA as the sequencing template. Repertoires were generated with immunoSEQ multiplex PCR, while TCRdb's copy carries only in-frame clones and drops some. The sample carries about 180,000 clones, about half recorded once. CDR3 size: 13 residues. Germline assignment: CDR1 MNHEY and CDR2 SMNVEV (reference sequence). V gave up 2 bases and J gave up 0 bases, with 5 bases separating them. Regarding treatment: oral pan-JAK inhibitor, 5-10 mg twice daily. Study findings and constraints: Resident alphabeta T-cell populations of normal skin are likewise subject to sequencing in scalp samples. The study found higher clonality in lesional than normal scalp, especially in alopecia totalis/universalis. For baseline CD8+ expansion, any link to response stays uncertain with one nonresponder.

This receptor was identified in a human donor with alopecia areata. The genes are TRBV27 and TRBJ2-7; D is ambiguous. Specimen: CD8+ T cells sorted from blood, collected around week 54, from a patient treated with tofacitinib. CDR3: CASSLTASYEQYF. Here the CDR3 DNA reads TGTGCCAGCAGTTTAACAGCCTCCTACGAGCAGTACTTC.